This T cell receptor beta chain was sequenced during a study of spatial heterogeneity in lung cancer (dated by TCRdb to about 2019). About the study as a whole: More beta-chain than alpha-chain transcripts were consistently detected, likely reflecting higher beta-chain transcript abundance. The study quantitatively compared TCR alpha and beta repertoires across multiple tumor regions, matched nontumor lung and blood in non-small cell lung cancer. Nonsynonymous mutation counts, determined by whole-exome sequencing of tumor tissue, were related to TCR repertoire features. At surgery, both alpha and beta chains were TCR-sequenced in over 200 tumor regions, approximately 64 matched nontumor lung samples and 50 to 60 PBMC samples. In the raw uncorrected reads, each unique combination of TCR and UMI appeared more than ten times on average.

The sample's time point, from its label and the paper: sample taken at primary tumor resection. The donors were more than 60 patients from the lung TRACERx cohort who had early-stage, untreated non-small cell lung cancer. Whole RNA extracted from tumor and nontumor lung tissue, or from cryopreserved PBMC samples, was used for TCR sequencing without cell sorting. Only patients with enough RNA available from two or more tumor regions were chosen for TCR sequencing. This clonotype occurred many times. No antigen is known for it. Per-nucleotide qualities are absent, and no much larger clonotype sits a single base away. Library construction relied on 5' RACE. Sequenced on a NextSeq 500. To allow correction of PCR and sequencing errors, the TCR library protocol tagged every TCR cDNA molecule with a unique molecular identifier. From the authors' description of their analysis: TCR identification, UMI-based error correction and CDR3 extraction were performed with Decombinator tools. TCRs above a frequency of 2 per 1,000, corresponding to the top 1% of the tumor frequency distribution, were defined as expanded. Rényi diversity was computed with the R vegan package after subsampling each repertoire 100 times to 5,000 TCRs. To build CDR3 similarity networks, amino acid triplet string-kernel similarity was used, and CDR3s were connected when their pairwise similarity was above 0.82. In-frame beta chains were kept once TCRdb had trimmed the public reads at Q25 with fastp and called clones with MiXCR. CDR3 protein duplicates are merged, each entry listing the most common genes and DNA. None of the V and J calls come from the authors' own analysis; TCRdb made them. Counted in this sample were some 78,000 distinct CDR3 sequences; around 7.3% of them appeared once. The ten top clones hold roughly 7% of the sample.

Points the paper makes about the study in general: Ubiquitous expanded tumor TCRs were detected in blood more often at tumor resection than at routine follow-up. Additional single-cell paired TCR alpha and beta sequencing was considered necessary to confirm, at a functional level, the hypothesis that regional TCRs recognize regional mutations.

According to the germline V gene, CDR1 reads SGDLS and CDR2 reads YYNGEE. Relative to germline, V is 4 bases shorter and J is 0 bases shorter, with 13 bases between their ends. The cysteine opens and the phenylalanine closes a CDR3 of 15 amino acids. The kept DNA is CDR3 alone, 45 bases in frame from the first base. Recombination joined TRBV9 with TRBJ1-1, with the D gene not confidently named. This clonotype was obtained from a male donor with early-stage non-small cell lung cancer. The sample in question was PBMCs, obtained at surgery. In nucleotides, the sequence is TGTGCCAGCAGCCCCGGGCCGAGAATGAACACTGAAGCTTTCTTT. Its translation reads: CASSPGPRMNTEAFF.